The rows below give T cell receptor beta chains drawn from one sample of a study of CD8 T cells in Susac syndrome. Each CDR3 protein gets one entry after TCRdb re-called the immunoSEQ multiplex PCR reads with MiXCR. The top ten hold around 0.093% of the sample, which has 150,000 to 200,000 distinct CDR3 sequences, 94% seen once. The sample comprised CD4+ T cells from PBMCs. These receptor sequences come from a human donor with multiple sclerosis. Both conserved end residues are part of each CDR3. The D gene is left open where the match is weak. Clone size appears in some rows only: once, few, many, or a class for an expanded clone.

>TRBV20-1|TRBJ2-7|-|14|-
TGCAGTGCTAGGGCCAGGTACCCCTCCTACGAGCAGTACTTC
CSARARYPSYEQYF
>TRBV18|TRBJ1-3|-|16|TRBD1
TGTGCCAGCTCACCACATCCAGGGGGCGGAGGAAACACCATATATTTT
CASSPHPGGGGNTIYF
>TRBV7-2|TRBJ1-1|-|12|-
TGTGCCAGCAGCTTAGCGGTGTCGGAAGCTTTCTTT
CASSLAVSEAFF
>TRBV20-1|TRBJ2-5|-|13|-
TGCAGTGCCACAACCACTAGTTCAGAGACCCAGTACTTC
CSATTTSSETQYF
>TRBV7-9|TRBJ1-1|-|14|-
TGTGCCAGCAGCTTAGGCGGTCCTTCTGGGGGAGCTTTCTTT
CASSLGGPSGGAFF
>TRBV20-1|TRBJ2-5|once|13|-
TGCAGTGCTAGTGTTTCGCCAGGGGAGACCCAGTACTTC
CSASVSPGETQYF
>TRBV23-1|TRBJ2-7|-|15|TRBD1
TGCGCCAGCAGTCAATCACAGGGGGCAAATCGGGAGCAGTACTTC
CASSQSQGANREQYF
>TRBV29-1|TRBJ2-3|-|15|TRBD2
TGCAGCGCCGCGTTTGGGGGACTACACACAGATACGCAGTATTTT
CSAAFGGLHTDTQYF
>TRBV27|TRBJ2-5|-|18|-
TGTGCCAGCACTCCAGGCCTCTCCTGTCACAGGGACGGAGAGACCCAGTACTTC
CASTPGLSCHRDGETQYF
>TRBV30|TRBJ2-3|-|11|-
TGTGCCTGGAGTGAGGCAGATACGCAGTATTTT
CAWSEADTQYF
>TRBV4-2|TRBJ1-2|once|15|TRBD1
TGTGCCAGCCGAATGACAGGGGGCGATAGAGGTGGCTACACCTTC
CASRMTGGDRGGYTF
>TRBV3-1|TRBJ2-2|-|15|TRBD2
TGTGCCAGCAGGCTTGGACTAGCTGGCACCGGGGAGCTGTTTTTT
CASRLGLAGTGELFF
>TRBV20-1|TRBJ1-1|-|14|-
TGCAGTGCTAATCGACGGGACCAGGGACTCGAAGCTTTCTTT
CSANRRDQGLEAFF
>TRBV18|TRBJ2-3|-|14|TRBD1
TGTGCCAGCTCATCGACAGGGGCTACCGATACGCAGTATTTT
CASSSTGATDTQYF
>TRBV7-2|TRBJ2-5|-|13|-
TGTGCCAGCAGCTCCAAGGGGTCGGAGACCCAGTACTTC
CASSSKGSETQYF
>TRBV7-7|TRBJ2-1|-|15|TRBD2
TGTGCCAGCAGCCCACTAGCGGGTGGGACTGGAGAGCAGTTCTTC
CASSPLAGGTGEQFF
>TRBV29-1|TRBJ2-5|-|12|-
TGCAGCCATTACGGGGGCGTAAAGACCCAGTACTTC
CSHYGGVKTQYF
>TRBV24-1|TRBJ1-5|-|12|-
TGTGCCACCAGTGACGCCAATCAGCCCCAGCATTTT
CATSDANQPQHF
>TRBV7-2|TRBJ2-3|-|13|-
TGTGCCAGCAGCTTAAGCCCCACAGATACGCAGTATTTT
CASSLSPTDTQYF
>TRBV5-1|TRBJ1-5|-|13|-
TGCGCCAGCAGCCCAGAGCCGGCTCAGCCCCAGCATTTT
CASSPEPAQPQHF
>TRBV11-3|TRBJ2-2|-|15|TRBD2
TGTGCCAGCAGCTTTTCGGGAGGGCCGGCCGGGGAGCTGTTTTTT
CASSFSGGPAGELFF
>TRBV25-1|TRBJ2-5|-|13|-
TGTGCCAGCAGGGGGGGGGCAGCGGAGACCCAGTACTTC
CASRGGAAETQYF
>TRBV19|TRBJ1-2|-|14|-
TGTGCCAGTACCCCCACAGACCTCGGCTATGGCTACACCTTC
CASTPTDLGYGYTF
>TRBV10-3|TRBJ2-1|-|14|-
TGTGCCATCAGTGAAGGGGGATCCTACAATGAGCAGTTCTTC
CAISEGGSYNEQFF
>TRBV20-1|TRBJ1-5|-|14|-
TGCAGTGCCCCTGGCCGGGGGAATGGTCAGCCCCAGCATTTT
CSAPGRGNGQPQHF
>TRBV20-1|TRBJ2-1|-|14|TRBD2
TGCAGTGCGAGACTAGCGGGAGCTTACAATGAGCAGTTCTTC
CSARLAGAYNEQFF
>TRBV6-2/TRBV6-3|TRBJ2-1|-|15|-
TGTGCCGGCGTACCCACGGAGCGGGCTAACAATGAGCAGTTCTTC
CAGVPTERANNEQFF
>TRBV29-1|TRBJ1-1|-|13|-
TGCAGCGTTGAGGGGGCCCCTAACACTGAAGCTTTCTTT
CSVEGAPNTEAFF
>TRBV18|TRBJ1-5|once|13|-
TGTGCCAGCTCACCGTCAGGGGATCAGCCCCAGCATTTT
CASSPSGDQPQHF
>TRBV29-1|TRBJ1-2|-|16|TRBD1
TGCAGCGGACCCGGACAGGGGGCGTATAGGGCTGATGGCTACACCTTC
CSGPGQGAYRADGYTF
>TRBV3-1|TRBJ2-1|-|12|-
TGTGCCAGCAGCTGGGATGAGAATGAGCAGTTCTTC
CASSWDENEQFF
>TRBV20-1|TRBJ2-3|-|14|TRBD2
TGCAGTGCTAATCCGACTAGCGGGAGGAGTACGCAGTATTTT
CSANPTSGRSTQYF
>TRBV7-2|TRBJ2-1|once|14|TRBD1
TGTGCCAGCAGCCCGCGGACAGGGGTGGGTGAGCAGTTCTTC
CASSPRTGVGEQFF
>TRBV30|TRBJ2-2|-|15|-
TGTGCCTGGGACCTTGGGGGTTCGAACACCGGGGAGCTGTTTTTT
CAWDLGGSNTGELFF
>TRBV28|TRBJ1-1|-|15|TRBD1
TGTGCCAGCAGCCAGACAGGGGGCGGGGGTACTGAAGCTTTCTTT
CASSQTGGGGTEAFF
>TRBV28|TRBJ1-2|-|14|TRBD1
TGTGCCAGCAGTTTGAGGGGGCCTGGCTATGGCTACACCTTC
CASSLRGPGYGYTF
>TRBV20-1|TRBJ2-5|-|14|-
TGCAGTGCCCATCGACAGGGACGGGGGGAGACCCAGTACTTC
CSAHRQGRGETQYF
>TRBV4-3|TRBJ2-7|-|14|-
TGCGCCAGCAGCCACGCAGAAACCTCCTACGAGCAGTACTTC
CASSHAETSYEQYF
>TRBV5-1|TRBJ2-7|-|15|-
TGCGCCAGCAGCTTGGAGGCTACAGGGACCTACGAGCAGTACTTC
CASSLEATGTYEQYF
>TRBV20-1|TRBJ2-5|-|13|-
TGCAGTGCTCTAACAGGCGACCAAGAGACCCAGTACTTC
CSALTGDQETQYF
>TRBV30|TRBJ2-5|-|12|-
TGTGCCTGGAGTGCGCGGCAAGAGACCCAGTACTTC
CAWSARQETQYF
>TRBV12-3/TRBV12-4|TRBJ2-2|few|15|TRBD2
TGTGCCAGCAGTTTGACTAGCGGCAACACCGGGGAGCTGTTTTTT
CASSLTSGNTGELFF
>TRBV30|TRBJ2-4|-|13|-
TGTGCCTGGAGTGGATTTGTGGAAAACATTCAGTACTTC
CAWSGFVENIQYF
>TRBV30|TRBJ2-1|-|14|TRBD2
TGTGCCTGGAGTGGACTAGCGGGAGGGATCCGGCAGTTCTTC
CAWSGLAGGIRQFF
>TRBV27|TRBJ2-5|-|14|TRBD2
TGTGCCAGCAGTCCCTACGGGAGGGTGGAGACCCAGTACTTC
CASSPYGRVETQYF
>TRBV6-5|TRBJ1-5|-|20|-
TGTGCCAGCAGTTCAACCCGTCCTTACGAGGGCGTTAGTAGCAATCAGCCCCAGCATTTT
CASSSTRPYEGVSSNQPQHF
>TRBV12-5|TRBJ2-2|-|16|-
TGTGCTAGTGGTTTGGTCTTGGCGGGGCACACCGGGGAGCTGTTTTTT
CASGLVLAGHTGELFF
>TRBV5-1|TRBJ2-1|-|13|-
TGCGCCAGCAGCTTACTGAGGGGCTATGAGCAGTTCTTC
CASSLLRGYEQFF
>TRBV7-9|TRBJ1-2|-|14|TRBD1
TGTGCCAGCAGCTCCGGGACAGCTGCCTCGGGCCGCACCTTC
CASSSGTAASGRTF
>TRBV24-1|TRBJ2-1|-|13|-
TGTGCCACCAGTACCGGGAGTGTGAATGAGCAGTTCTTC
CATSTGSVNEQFF
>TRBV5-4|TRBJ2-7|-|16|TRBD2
TGTGCCAGCACTTCGAGCCGAATGGGGGGGGTTACGGAGCAGTACTTC
CASTSSRMGGVTEQYF
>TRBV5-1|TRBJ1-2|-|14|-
TGCGCCAGCAGCTTGGCACTGGGATCCTATGGCTACACCTTC
CASSLALGSYGYTF